This T cell receptor (beta chain) comes out of a study of T cells in localized non-small cell lung cancer. The repertoire was sequenced with immunoSEQ multiplex PCR; TCRdb's copy has only in-frame clones and lacks some. The repertoire consists of roughly 70,000 clones, with less than 90% occurring once and the leading ten covering roughly 22%. The ends were cut back, 0 bases at V and 0 bases at J, with 6 bases in the middle. The CDR3 is 16 amino acids. The germline gives CDR1 PRHDT, CDR2 FYEKMQ (reference sequence). As regards this clone: Its antigen is undetermined.

Notes on the study in general: There were a median roughly 62 of the top 100 tumor clones appearing in adjacent lung. Heterogeneity stays possible, as sequencing covered only one tumor region. Tumor trailed uninvolved adjacent lung in T cell clonality, which peaked there.

The chain carries TRBV13 and TRBJ1-6; D ambiguous. The TCR originated in a male donor older than 55 with stage III squamous cell lung carcinoma. The input for sequencing was peripheral blood, taken before any cancer treatment. The CDR3 DNA reads TGTGCCAGCAGCTTAGGCCGAGGCTCCTATAATTCACCCCTCCACTTT. Protein sequence: CASSLGRGSYNSPLHF. The variable domain in full, completed from reference TRBV13 and TRBJ1-6, reads AAGVIQSPRHLIKEKRETATLKCYPIPRHDTVYWYQQGPGQDPQFLISFYEKMQSDKGSIPDRFSAQQFSDYHSELNMSSLELGDSALYFCASSLGRGSYNSPLHFGNGTRLTVT.